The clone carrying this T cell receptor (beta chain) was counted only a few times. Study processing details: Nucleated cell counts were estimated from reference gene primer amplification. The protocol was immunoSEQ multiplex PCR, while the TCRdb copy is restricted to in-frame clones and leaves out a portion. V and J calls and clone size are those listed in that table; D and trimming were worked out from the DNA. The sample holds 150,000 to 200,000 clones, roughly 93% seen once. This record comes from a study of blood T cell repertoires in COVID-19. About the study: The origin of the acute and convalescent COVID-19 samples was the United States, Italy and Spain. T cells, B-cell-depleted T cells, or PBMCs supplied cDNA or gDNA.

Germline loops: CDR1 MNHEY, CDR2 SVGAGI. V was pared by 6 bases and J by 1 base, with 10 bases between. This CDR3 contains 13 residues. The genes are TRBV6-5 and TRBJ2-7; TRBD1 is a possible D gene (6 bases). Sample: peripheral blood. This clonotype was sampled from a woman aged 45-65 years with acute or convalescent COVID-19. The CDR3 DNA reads TGTGCCAGCAGGTGGACAGCTTCCTACGAGCAGTACTTC. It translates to CASRWTASYEQYF.